Sequencing of this T cell receptor beta chain was carried out in a study of cytotoxic CD8 clonotypes in ibrutinib-treated CLL. About the study: Response samples were taken after a median of around twelve months on treatment, range 6 to 36. Study-wide findings and caveats: Measured clonality at baseline was greater than in age-matched healthy donors and tracked with circulating CD8+ T-cell counts.

Concerning this clone: Its antigen is currently unknown.

Frozen-stored PBMCs produced 1.5 to 2 micrograms of genomic DNA for TCR beta libraries. TCRdb's table, derived via immunoSEQ multiplex PCR, lists solely in-frame clones and lacks some. Of some 150,000 clones in the sample, approximately 81% were seen once. The length of the CDR3 is 14 residues. The germline gives CDR1 MDHEN, CDR2 SYDVKM. Between the trimmed V and J ends, which lost 3 bases and 4 bases, there was a span of 7 bases. The TCR sequence derives from a human donor with chronic lymphocytic leukemia. V usage is TRBV28 and J usage is TRBJ2-6; unclear D gene. Sequenced material: PBMCs, taken after 12 months of ibrutinib treatment. The CDR3 region has the DNA TGTGCCAGCAGTTTTTCCCCCGGGGCCAACGTCCTGACTTTC. It encodes CASSFSPGANVLTF.